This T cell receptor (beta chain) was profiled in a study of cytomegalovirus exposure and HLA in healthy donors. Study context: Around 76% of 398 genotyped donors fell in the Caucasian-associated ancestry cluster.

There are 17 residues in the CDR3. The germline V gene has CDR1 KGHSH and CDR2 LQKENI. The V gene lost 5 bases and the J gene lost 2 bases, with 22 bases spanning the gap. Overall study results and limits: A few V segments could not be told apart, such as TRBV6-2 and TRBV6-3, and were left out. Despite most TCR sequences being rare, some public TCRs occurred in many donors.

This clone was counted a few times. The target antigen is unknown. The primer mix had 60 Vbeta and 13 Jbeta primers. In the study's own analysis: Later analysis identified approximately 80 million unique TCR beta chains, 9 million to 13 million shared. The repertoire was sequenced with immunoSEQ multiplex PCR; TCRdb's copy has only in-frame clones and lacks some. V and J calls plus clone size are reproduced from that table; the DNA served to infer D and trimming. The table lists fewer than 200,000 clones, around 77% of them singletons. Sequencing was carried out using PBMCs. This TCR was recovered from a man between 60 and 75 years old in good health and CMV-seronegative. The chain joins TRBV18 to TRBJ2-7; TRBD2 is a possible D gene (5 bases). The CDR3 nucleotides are TGTGCCAGCTCAACCCTGCCCGCGGACTTCCGACCCTACGAGCAGTACTTC. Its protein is CASSTLPADFRPYEQYF.